The next 12 T cell receptor beta chains were all read from a single sample in a study of blood T cells in healthy people across ages. Combining a sample-barcoded 5' primer with a J-beta primer mix, a second PCR ran for 7 to 11 cycles. One entry per CDR3 protein, called by TCRdb with MiXCR from the 5' RACE reads. Of about 570,000 distinct CDR3 sequences listed, about 25% are singletons. The sequencing input was blood. These receptor sequences come from a woman between 70 and 85 years old in good health.

Of note for this clonotype: This may come from a read error, since a much larger clone is one base off. The rearrangement uses TRBV7-9 and TRBJ1-1; weak D call: TRBD1 (5 bases). CDR3 size: 13 residues. CDR1 is SEHNR and CDR2 is FQNEAQ in the germline V gene (reference sequence). This CDR3 reads CAGSLGVNTEAFF. DNA for the CDR3: TGTGCCGGCAGCTTAGGGGTGAACACTGAAGCTTTCTTT.

The chain uses TRBV4-3 and TRBJ2-7, with TRBD2 matching over 7 bases. The CDR3 consists of 15 residues. The germline V gene has CDR1 LGHNA and CDR2 YSLEER. With V trimmed by 3 bases and J by 1 base, 6 bases remained unmatched. The CDR3 is CASSHLAAESYEQYF. CDR3 DNA: TGCGCCAGCAGCCATCTAGCGGCGGAGTCCTACGAGCAGTACTTC.

In its sample, this clonotype was seen a few times. The CDR3 DNA reads TGTGCCAGCAGGGGGACAGGGCCGATCTATGGCTACACCTTC. Residues: CASRGTGPIYGYTF. This chain uses TRBV6-6 with TRBJ1-2; TRBD1 agrees at 9 bases. The CDR3 extends over 14 amino acids. V was pared by 6 bases and J by 4 bases, with 6 bases of the junction left unmatched. Per germline, CDR1 MNHNY and CDR2 SVGAGI (reference sequence).

V is TRBV6-1 and J is TRBJ1-2, with D perhaps matching TRBD1 (5 bases). CDR1 is MNHNS and CDR2 is SASEGT in the germline V gene. The germline V and J ends were trimmed by 11 bases and 4 bases, with 14 bases remaining between them. CDR3 length equals 12 residues. This CDR3 is CASSPGTYGYTF. The CDR3 bases are TGTGCCTCCAGCCCCGGGACCTATGGCTACACCTTC.

This clonotype was picked up a small number of times. Its ends do not fully match the called genes, so a read error is possible. This sequence joins TRBV7-9 and TRBJ1-3; no clear D. In germline, CDR1 is SEHNR, CDR2 FQNEAQ (reference sequence). The CDR3 runs 12 residues. The CDR3 DNA follows: TGTGTCAGCAGCTTAGCTGGAAACACCATATATTTT. This encodes CVSSLAGNTIYF.

The J gene is TRBJ1-4, the V gene TRBV3-1; possibly TRBD1 for D (5 bases). The CDR3 length is 13 residues. The germline V gene has CDR1 LGHDT and CDR2 YNNKEL (reference sequence). V lost 6 bases and J lost 10, with 15 bases in between. The CDR3 reads CASRAGHIGKLFF. The CDR3 coding sequence is TGTGCCAGCAGAGCAGGGCATATCGGAAAACTGTTTTTT. The full variable domain, completed using reference TRBV3-1 and TRBJ1-4, is DTAVSQTPKYLVTQMGNDKSIKCEQNLGHDTMYWYKQDSKKFLKIMFSYNNKELIINETVPNRFSPKSPDKAHLNLHINSLELGDSAVYFCASRAGHIGKLFFGSGTQLSVL.

This clonotype has a count of ten or more. The chain uses TRBV10-3 and TRBJ1-4; D is uncertain. Trimming removed 4 bases at V and 0 bases at J, with 6 bases between. The CDR3 covers 14 residues. Germline loops: CDR1 ENHRY, CDR2 SYGVKD. The CDR3 here is CAISAVATNEKLFF. The CDR3 DNA reads TGTGCCATCAGTGCGGTTGCAACTAATGAAAAACTGTTTTTT.

A few counts support this clonotype. The chain uses TRBV7-8 and TRBJ2-1; 9 bases fit TRBD2. Trimming took 4 bases from V and 3 from J; bases not matched to a gene: 4. The CDR3 is made up of 15 amino acids. Germline V gene sequence: CDR1 SGHVS, CDR2 FQNEAQ. The CDR3 region has the DNA TGTGCCAGCAGCTCATCTAGCGGGGTCTACAATGAGCAGTTCTTC. It encodes CASSSSSGVYNEQFF.

A few counts support this clonotype. This chain joins TRBV20-1 and TRBJ1-2; D gene ambiguous. Trimming pared 4 bases from V and 8 bases from J, leaving 20 bases between. The CDR3 consists of 14 residues. Germline CDR1 DFQATT, CDR2 SNEGSKA (reference sequence). In nucleotides, the CDR3 is TGCAGTGCTACCATTTCCAGGCCCCAAAAAGGCTACACCTTC. It translates to CSATISRPQKGYTF.

This clonotype was recorded a few times. The chain is built from TRBV7-9 and TRBJ1-6, with TRBD1 as a possible D gene (5 bases). Trimming took 5 bases from V and 8 from J, leaving 10 bases between them. Germline CDR1 and CDR2: SEHNR and FQNEAQ (reference sequence). This CDR3 is built from 13 residues. In DNA form, the CDR3 reads TGTGCCAGCAGCCCAGAAGGGGATTCACCCCTCCACTTT. Protein product: CASSPEGDSPLHF.

The rearrangement links TRBV6-5 to TRBJ2-6, with 8 bases that match TRBD1. In germline, CDR1 is MNHEY, CDR2 SVGAGI. The CDR3 spans 17 residues. V was clipped by 5 bases and J by 4 bases; unmatched bases: 10. This chain's CDR3 is CASSHQGARPGANVLTF. In DNA form, the CDR3 reads TGTGCCAGCAGTCACCAGGGGGCCCGACCCGGGGCCAACGTCCTGACTTTC.

V usage is TRBV6-4 and J usage is TRBJ2-3; D ambiguous. The germline gives CDR1 MRHNA, CDR2 SNTAGT. Deletions cut 4 bases from V and 4 bases from J, with 9 bases between. This CDR3 spans 13 amino acids. The CDR3 protein is CASSVEVADTQYF. Here the CDR3 DNA reads TGTGCCAGCAGTGTCGAGGTCGCAGATACGCAGTATTTT.